One sample yielded the 3 T cell receptor beta chains listed below, sequenced in a study of blood T cells in healthy people across ages. The authors ran a second PCR of about 6 to 11 cycles using a sample-barcoded 5' primer and a J-beta primer mix. TCRdb reprocessed the 5' RACE reads via MiXCR and lists one record per CDR3 protein. The sample yields about 680,000 distinct CDR3 sequences, around 48% seen once. The sequenced sample was blood. Every receptor here comes from an older woman in good health.

The chain carries TRBV20-1 and TRBJ2-4, with unresolved D. Matching the DNA end better, TRBJ2-5 makes the J call doubtful. Per the germline V gene, CDR1 is DFQATT and CDR2 is SNEGSKA (reference sequence). This CDR3 is 15 amino acids long. CDR3 amino acids: CSARDRRRFQETQYF. CDR3 DNA: TGCAGTGCTAGAGATAGGCGGAGATTTCAAGAGACCCAGTACTTC.

On this clonotype itself: The junction differs from germline at one of its ends, possibly a read error. The chain has TRBV7-7 and TRBJ2-5; no firm D call. TRBJ2-7 matches the DNA end more closely, so the J call is doubtful. Germline V CDR1 and CDR2: SSHAT, FNYEAQ (reference sequence). The CDR3 runs 12 residues. In DNA form, the CDR3 reads TGTGCTAGCAGCTCCGACGGTAACGAGCAGTACTTC. Its protein product is CASSSDGNEQYF.

The chain joins TRBV28 to TRBJ1-4; 10 bases line up with TRBD1. CDR3 length: 16 residues. Germline CDR1 is MDHEN and CDR2 is SYDVKM. Trimming took 5 bases from V and 10 from J; bases not matched to a gene: 13. CDR3 DNA sequence: TGTGCCAGCAGTAGACAGGGGGCCACTCTCGATGGAAAACTGTTTTTT. Translation: CASSRQGATLDGKLFF.